Below are 21 T cell receptor beta chains sequenced from a single sample in a study of graft-versus-host responses after intestinal transplantation. Here immunoSEQ multiplex PCR was the method, and the copy in TCRdb shows in-frame clones only, minus some. Of fewer than 5,500 clones in the sample, over 70% were seen once. The sequenced sample was PBMCs, obtained 300 to 340 days after intestinal transplant. The origin of the receptors is a human patient who received an intestinal transplant, so some T cells may come from the graft donor.

This sequence joins TRBV6-6 and TRBJ1-1; possible D gene TRBD1, 6 bases. There are 16 residues in the CDR3. From germline, CDR1 is MNHNY and CDR2 SVGAGI (reference sequence). Trimming took off 4 bases at V and 1 base at J, with 16 bases between the two ends. CDR3 in DNA: TGTGCCAGCAGTTTTCTACAGGGTCCGGAGAACACTGAAGCTTTCTTT. Translated, it gives CASSFLQGPENTEAFF.

The chain combines TRBV12-5 with TRBJ1-2, with D hard to call. Trimming left V 2 bases short and J 5 bases short, with 9 bases between. The CDR3 length is 13 residues. Germline lookup yields CDR1 LGHNT and CDR2 FRNRAP. CDR3 in DNA: TGTGCTAGTGGTTTGAGGAGTGGATATGGCTACACCTTC. Translated, it gives CASGLRSGYGYTF.

This chain's CDR3 is CASSQEAGFTNEKLFF. The DNA for the CDR3 is TGCGCCAGCAGCCAAGAGGCAGGGTTCACTAATGAAAAACTGTTTTTT. The chain has TRBV4-3 and TRBJ1-4; D possibly corresponds to TRBD1 (5 bases). In germline, CDR1 is LGHNA, CDR2 YSLEER. Trimming cost V 0 bases and J 2 bases, with 10 bases left between them. CDR3 length equals 16 residues.

This clone was recorded a few times. This sequence joins TRBV6-6 and TRBJ1-1; the D gene is possibly TRBD1 (5 bases). The ends were cut back, 7 bases at V and 6 bases at J, with 12 bases in the middle. CDR1 and CDR2 from the germline V gene are MNHNY and SVGAGI (reference sequence). This CDR3 contains 12 residues. Written as DNA, the CDR3 is TGTGCCAGCATGAGGGGAGACGCTGAAGCTTTCTTT. It encodes CASMRGDAEAFF.

This clone has a single count. The chain joins TRBV6-1 to TRBJ2-6; no definite D call. Germline CDR1 reads MNHNS; CDR2 reads SASEGT. This CDR3 is 14 amino acids long. V was pared by 4 bases and J by 1 base, with 5 bases between. CDR3 nucleotides: TGTGCCAGCAGTGCAAGTTCTGGGGCCAACGTCCTGACTTTC. It yields the protein CASSASSGANVLTF.

This clone was seen more than once but under ten times. The rearrangement uses TRBV4-3 and TRBJ1-2; 7 bases align to TRBD1. J lost 0 bases, V lost 0 bases, and 13 bases had no gene match. Germline lookup yields CDR1 LGHNA and CDR2 YSLEER. The CDR3 runs to 19 residues. The CDR3 DNA is TGCGCCAGCAGCCAAGAGAATTCCGTCGAGACAGGGCCTAACTATGGCTACACCTTC. Encoded protein: CASSQENSVETGPNYGYTF.

V usage is TRBV2 and J usage is TRBJ1-2; D gene ambiguous. Germline CDR1 SNHLY, CDR2 FYNNEI. The CDR3 is made up of 12 amino acids. V was clipped by 1 base and J by 5 bases, with 5 bases between them. CDR3 protein: CASSEGTYGYTF. In DNA form, the CDR3 reads TGTGCCAGCAGTGAAGGCACATATGGCTACACCTTC.

The V gene is TRBV2, the J gene TRBJ1-1; 7 bases are a match to TRBD1. Germline trimming cut 4 bases from V and 3 bases from J; bases unmatched to any gene: 2. Germline values: CDR1 SNHLY, CDR2 FYNNEI. This CDR3 contains 13 residues. The CDR3 DNA follows: TGTGCCAGCAGTGGGACAGGAGACACTGAAGCTTTCTTT. Translating gives CASSGTGDTEAFF. Full variable domain (rest looked up from reference TRBV2 and TRBJ1-1): EPEVTQTPSHQVTQMGQEVILRCVPISNHLYFYWYRQILGQKVEFLVSFYNNEISEKSEIFDDQFSVERPDGSNFTLKIRSTKLEDSAMYFCASSGTGDTEAFFGQGTRLTVV.

The V gene is TRBV30, the J gene TRBJ1-6; TRBD1 is a possible D gene (6 bases). The V end lost 0 bases, the J end lost 0 bases, and 12 bases lay between the germline ends. This CDR3 is built from 17 residues. Germline lookup yields CDR1 GTSNPN and CDR2 SVGIG (reference sequence). The CDR3 loop reads CAWSVPQGSSYNSPLHF. DNA of the CDR3: TGTGCCTGGAGTGTACCTCAGGGGAGCTCCTATAATTCACCCCTCCACTTT. Full variable domain (rest looked up from reference TRBV30 and TRBJ1-6): SQTIHQWPATLVQPVGSPLSLECTVEGTSNPNLYWYRQAAGRGLQLLFYSVGIGQISSEVPQNLSASRPQDRQFILSSKKLLLSDSGFYLCAWSVPQGSSYNSPLHFGNGTRLTVT.

The chain couples TRBV19 to TRBJ2-3; TRBD2 aligns across 8 bases. Unmatched junction bases numbered 7, after V lost 3 bases and J lost 2 bases. The CDR3 has 16 residues. Per germline, CDR1 LNHDA and CDR2 SQIVND (reference sequence). CDR3 nucleotide sequence: TGTGCCAGTAGTATTCGTTTAGCGGGGCTCACAGATACGCAGTATTTT. It translates to CASSIRLAGLTDTQYF. Looking up the rest from reference TRBV19 and TRBJ2-3 gives the full variable domain: DGGITQSPKYLFRKEGQNVTLSCEQNLNHDAMYWYRQDPGQGLRLIYYSQIVNDFQKGDIAEGYSVSREKKESFPLTVTSAQKNPTAFYLCASSIRLAGLTDTQYFGPGTRLTVL.

This CDR3 is CASSLDLLDSYEQYF. CDR3 bases: TGTGCCAGCAGCTTAGATTTGTTAGACTCCTACGAGCAGTACTTC. The chain employs TRBV11-3 and TRBJ2-7; D is unclear. This CDR3 spans 15 amino acids. The germline V gene has CDR1 SGHNT and CDR2 YENEEA. Trimming pared 0 bases from V and 0 bases from J, leaving 9 bases between.

The rearrangement joins TRBV4-3 to TRBJ2-1, with no clear D. The V end lost 0 bases, the J end lost 6 bases, and 15 bases lay between the germline ends. CDR1 LGHNA and CDR2 YSLEER come from the germline V gene. The CDR3 spans 16 residues. The CDR3: CASSQDTGYTLNEQFF. CDR3 DNA: TGCGCCAGCAGCCAAGATACCGGTTACACCCTCAATGAGCAGTTCTTC.

The chain combines TRBV11-2 with TRBJ2-7, with TRBD2 identical over 13 bases. The CDR3 is 15 residues long. Germline CDR1 SGHAT, CDR2 FQNNGV. With 5 bases clipped from V and 5 bases from J, the junction kept 6 bases outside the gene matches. CDR3 sequence reads: CASSIGTSGDDEQYF. CDR3 in DNA: TGTGCCAGCAGCATCGGGACTAGCGGGGACGACGAGCAGTACTTC. Combining the CDR3 with reference TRBV11-2 and TRBJ2-7 gives the whole variable domain EAGVAQSPRYKIIEKRQSVAFWCNPISGHATLYWYQQILGQGPKLLIQFQNNGVVDDSQLPKDRFSAERLKGVDSTLKIQPAKLEDSAVYLCASSIGTSGDDEQYFGPGTRLTVT.

The gene calls are TRBV27 and TRBJ2-7, with D possibly TRBD1 on 6 matching bases. This CDR3 is built from 14 residues. Trimming took 3 bases from V and 2 from J, leaving 11 bases between them. From germline, CDR1 is MNHEY and CDR2 SMNVEV (reference sequence). This CDR3 is CASSLRQVPYEQYF. CDR3 in DNA: TGTGCCAGCAGTTTGAGACAGGTCCCCTACGAGCAGTACTTC.

The chain joins TRBV27 to TRBJ2-7; no firm D call. Germline-derived CDR1 and CDR2 are MNHEY and SMNVEV (reference sequence). The CDR3 covers 16 residues. Deletions cut 3 bases from V and 3 bases from J, with 18 bases between. As DNA, the CDR3 is TGTGCCAGCAGTTTGGGTTTTGTAGGTTGGGGCTACGAGCAGTACTTC. It yields the protein CASSLGFVGWGYEQYF.

V usage is TRBV27 and J usage is TRBJ1-2; D ambiguous. The CDR3 is 14 amino acids. V shed 1 base and J shed 5 bases, with 11 bases lying between them. Germline loops: CDR1 MNHEY, CDR2 SMNVEV (reference sequence). The CDR3: CASSLWPMGYGYTF. The CDR3 nucleotides are TGTGCCAGCAGTTTATGGCCAATGGGGTATGGCTACACCTTC.

V usage is TRBV6-5 and J usage is TRBJ2-5, with TRBD2 matching over 9 bases. Trimming removed 7 bases from V and 2 bases from J; junction bases left unmatched: 2. Germline values: CDR1 MNHEY, CDR2 SVGAGI. The CDR3 has 13 amino acids. The CDR3 spells CASKAGGQETQYF. The CDR3 DNA reads TGTGCCAGCAAAGCGGGGGGTCAAGAGACCCAGTACTTC.

This clone came up a few times. The chain joins TRBV11-1 to TRBJ1-3; D is unclear. This CDR3 contains 16 residues. CDR1 and CDR2 from the germline V gene are SGHAT and FQDESV (reference sequence). V lost 1 base and J lost 5, with 15 bases in between. CDR3 nucleotides: TGTGCCAGCAGCTTAGAGGGCCCGCGCCGCAGAAACACCATATATTTT. Translated: CASSLEGPRRRNTIYF.

The V gene is TRBV6-1, the J gene TRBJ2-7; 12 nucleotides align to TRBD2. Germline trimming cut 3 bases from V and 5 bases from J; bases unmatched to any gene: 5. This CDR3 contains 15 residues. The germline gives CDR1 MNHNS, CDR2 SASEGT. CDR3 residues: CASSEASGGADEQYF. The CDR3 region has the DNA TGTGCCAGCAGTGAGGCTAGCGGGGGGGCCGACGAGCAGTACTTC.

J is TRBJ1-5 and V is TRBV5-6; 7 nucleotides align to TRBD1. Germline CDR1 and CDR2: SGHDT and YYEEEE. The ends lost 2 bases at V and 5 bases at J; junction bases unmatched: 4. The CDR3 extends over 14 amino acids. This chain's CDR3 is CASSFTGTDQPQHF. CDR3 DNA: TGTGCCAGCAGCTTCACCGGGACAGATCAGCCCCAGCATTTT.

The rearrangement uses TRBV27 and TRBJ1-6; D is possibly TRBD1 (5 bases). The V end was cut by 2 bases, the J end by 9 bases, with 14 bases between. The CDR3 length is 15 residues. Looked up from germline, CDR1 is MNHEY and CDR2 is SMNVEV (reference sequence). CDR3 sequence: CASSLNIDRFSPLHF. CDR3 nucleotides: TGTGCCAGCAGTTTAAACATCGACAGATTTTCACCCCTCCACTTT.